This T cell receptor (beta chain) is drawn from a study of shared clonotypes between healthy human individuals. Each subset's genomic DNA was shared equally among a number of immunoSEQ plates. Profiled with immunoSEQ multiplex PCR; TCRdb holds only in-frame clones, not every one. The sample records around 580,000 clones, about 98% being singletons. CD8 cells classed as naive were CD45RO-negative and positively selected for CCR7, excluding terminally differentiated effector memory CD45RA+ cells. All donors were Caucasian adults living in Nashville, Tennessee. The germline gives CDR1 LNHDA, CDR2 SQIVND (reference sequence). There are 15 residues in the CDR3. V was pared by 4 bases and J by 5 bases, with 14 bases between.

The sequencing input was naive CD8+ T cells sorted from blood. The chain combines TRBV19 with TRBJ1-4; D gene unclear. The sequence was obtained from a man aged 25 to 45 in good health. DNA of the CDR3: TGTGCCAGTAGTACACAGACATTACCAAATGAAAAACTGTTTTTT. It encodes CASSTQTLPNEKLFF.